Listed here is a single T cell receptor (beta chain). Antigen: not known. The data belong to a study of radiotherapy plus CTLA-4 blockade in lung cancer. Findings and limits, study-wide: Early clonal dynamics of blood T cells, together with interferon-beta, were reported as the best response predictor.

The table came from immunoSEQ multiplex PCR; TCRdb's copy has only in-frame clones and leaves some out. The table has around 99,000 clones, 70% to 90% seen once. Material: peripheral blood, obtained from a patient treated with radiotherapy plus ipilimumab. The TCR was taken from a human donor with non-small cell lung cancer that progressed on radiotherapy plus ipilimumab.

For the CDR3, the DNA is TGTGCCAGTAACGTAGACAGGTCCTCTGGTCAGCCCCAGCATTTT. As protein: CASNVDRSSGQPQHF. The rearrangement joins TRBV19 to TRBJ1-5; D is perhaps TRBD1 (6 bases). The V end was cut by 7 bases, the J end by 6 bases, with 19 bases between. This CDR3 has 15 amino acids. CDR1 LNHDA and CDR2 SQIVND come from the germline V gene (reference sequence).